The rows below give T cell receptor beta chains drawn from one sample of a study of T cells in localized non-small cell lung cancer. The assay was immunoSEQ multiplex PCR, and TCRdb's table has in-frame clones only and misses some. The sample has 130,000 or so clones; 70% to 90% are singletons. The material was peripheral blood, obtained before any cancer treatment. The receptors derive from a female donor older than 55 with stage I lung adenocarcinoma. Both conserved end residues are part of each CDR3. A D gene is named only where the DNA matches it firmly. For some rows the clone size is stated as once, few or many, or as a class when expanded; others skip it.

clone_size d_call j_call v_call cdr3_nt cdr3_aa
- TRBD2 TRBJ2-1 TRBV5-4 TGTGCCAGCAGCATTAGCGGGGGATCCTACAATGAGCAGTTCTTC CASSISGGSYNEQFF
- - TRBJ2-5 TRBV5-6 TGTGCCAGCAGCTCTCTAGCCCTCCAAGAGACCCAGTACTTC CASSSLALQETQYF
- - TRBJ2-4 TRBV19 TGTGCCAGTAGTACGGTCGATGGAAACATTCAGTACTTC CASSTVDGNIQYF
- TRBD2 TRBJ2-7 TRBV13 TGTGCCAGCAGCTTAGATCCGGGAGGGACCTACGAGCAGTACTTC CASSLDPGGTYEQYF
- - TRBJ2-2 TRBV19 TGTGCCAGTAGTATAAGGGCGTTCGCGAACACCGGGGAGCTGTTTTTT CASSIRAFANTGELFF
- TRBD2 TRBJ2-3 TRBV2 TGTGCCAGCAGTGGGAGCGGGAGGCGCACAGATACGCAGTATTTT CASSGSGRRTDTQYF
- TRBD1 TRBJ2-1 TRBV30 TGTGCCTGGAGTAGGGGGCTGGTCTACAATGAGCAGTTCTTC CAWSRGLVYNEQFF
few - TRBJ2-3 TRBV7-9 TGTGCCACGTCCGCTAGCGCCAGCACAGATACGCAGTATTTT CATSASASTDTQYF
once - TRBJ2-3 TRBV30 TGTGCCTGGAGTCTGGTGAATACGCAGTATTTT CAWSLVNTQYF
once TRBD1 TRBJ2-2 TRBV5-1 TGCGCCAGCAGCTTCACTTCCGGGACAGGGGGCTTCGGGGAGCTGTTTTTT CASSFTSGTGGFGELFF
- - TRBJ2-2 TRBV7-8 TGTGCCAGCAGCACAAAACAGGGAGCCACCGGGGAGCTGTTTTTT CASSTKQGATGELFF
once - TRBJ1-2 TRBV11-2 TGTGCCAGCACAAAGGACGCGGGATGGAACTATGGCTACACCTTC CASTKDAGWNYGYTF
- - TRBJ2-2 TRBV9 TGTGCCAGCAGCGTAGAGGGCACCGGGGAGCTGTTTTTT CASSVEGTGELFF
- - TRBJ2-5 TRBV7-2 TGTGCCAGCAGCCACAAAGAGACCCAGTACTTC CASSHKETQYF
- - TRBJ2-5 TRBV6-5 TGTGCCAGCAGTTACCAGGGGCCTCAAGAGACCCAGTACTTC CASSYQGPQETQYF
few - TRBJ1-2 TRBV6-1 TGTGCCATCAGTTCTCCCCCAAAGGATGGCTACACCTTC CAISSPPKDGYTF
- - TRBJ2-3 TRBV7-9 TGTGCCAGCAGCTTAGCGCCTAGCAGGGATACGCAGTATTTT CASSLAPSRDTQYF
- - TRBJ2-2 TRBV10-3 TGTGCCATCCGGGACGGCCGAGGCACCGGGGAGCTGTTTTTT CAIRDGRGTGELFF
- - TRBJ2-1 TRBV18 TGTGCCAGCTCATTCACTAGTTATGAGCAGTTCTTC CASSFTSYEQFF
- - TRBJ2-1 TRBV4-2 TGTGCCAGCAGCCCGGCCCAGTTTGACTACAATGAGCAGTTCTTC CASSPAQFDYNEQFF
- - TRBJ2-7 TRBV10-1 TGCGCCAGCAGTGAGTCGGGGGGCCGGCGGGAGCAGTACTTC CASSESGGRREQYF
once TRBD1 TRBJ2-7 TRBV10-1 TGCGCCAGCAGTGAACAGGGGGCCTACGAGCAGTACTTC CASSEQGAYEQYF
- - TRBJ1-2 TRBV18 TGTGCCAGCTCACCACCGGTACCTCCGGGCTACACCTTC CASSPPVPPGYTF
- TRBD2 TRBJ2-2 TRBV10-2 TGCGCCAGCACAGTAGCGGGAGGGAACACCGGGGAGCTGTTTTTT CASTVAGGNTGELFF
few - TRBJ2-1 TRBV12-5 TGTGCTAGTGGTTTGTCGGGAAATGAGCAGTTCTTC CASGLSGNEQFF
- TRBD1 TRBJ2-7 TRBV7-8 TGTGCCAGCAGCTTTCGACAGGGCCCTGGCGAGCAGTACTTC CASSFRQGPGEQYF
- TRBD2 TRBJ2-2 TRBV9 TGTGCCAGCAGCCTGGGACTAGCGGAGCTCACCGGGGAGCTGTTTTTT CASSLGLAELTGELFF
- TRBD1 TRBJ1-1 TRBV5-1 TGCGCCAGCAGCTCACAGGGGGACACTGAAGCTTTCTTT CASSSQGDTEAFF
- TRBD2 TRBJ2-3 TRBV11-3 TGTGCCAGCAGCTCCCGGACTAGCGGGAGTGCGTTCCTCACAGATACGCAGTATTTT CASSSRTSGSAFLTDTQYF
- TRBD2 TRBJ2-7 TRBV5-1 TGCGCCAGCAGACCCGGACTAGCGGGAGTCTACGAGCAGTACTTC CASRPGLAGVYEQYF
- - TRBJ1-1 TRBV21-1 TGTGCCAGCCCCATCACAGGGAACACTGAAGCTTTCTTT CASPITGNTEAFF
few - TRBJ2-2 TRBV9 TGTGCCAGCAGCGTAACCTGGGCGAACACCGGGGAGCTGTTTTTT CASSVTWANTGELFF
- TRBD2 TRBJ2-7 TRBV4-2 TGTGCCAGTCGACTAGCGAGAGGCTACGAGCAGTACTTC CASRLARGYEQYF
- - TRBJ1-2 TRBV5-1 TGCGCCAGCAGCCCGAGTCAACAGCTCTATGGCTACACCTTC CASSPSQQLYGYTF
- - TRBJ2-5 TRBV6-1 TGTGCCAGCAAGGGTCTGTCCCAAGAGACCCAGTACTTC CASKGLSQETQYF
few - TRBJ1-5 TRBV30 TGTGCCTGGAGTGTCCTAGGAGGCCAGCCCCAGCATTTT CAWSVLGGQPQHF
- TRBD1 TRBJ2-7 TRBV28 TGTGCCAGCAGTTACCGGGACAGACCCTACGAGCAGTACTTC CASSYRDRPYEQYF
once - TRBJ1-2 TRBV5-6 TGTGCCAGCAGCTTGGATGACAGCTATGGCTACACCTTC CASSLDDSYGYTF
- TRBD2 TRBJ2-7 TRBV2 TGTGCCAGCACCACTAGCGGGAGTCCGGCGTGGAAGCAGTACTTC CASTTSGSPAWKQYF
many - TRBJ2-5 TRBV6-1 TGTGCCAGCAGTGAAGAGGGAGGCCAGTACTTC CASSEEGGQYF
- TRBD2 TRBJ2-1 TRBV14 TGTGCCAGCAGCCAAGCGGGACTAGCGGGAGGGAATGAGCAGTTCTTC CASSQAGLAGGNEQFF
- - TRBJ2-7 TRBV12-2 TGTGCAAGTCGCTTAGAGGCCAGCGGGCAGTACTTC CASRLEASGQYF
- - TRBJ1-1 TRBV29-1 TGCAGCGCCTCCCCTGGGCAGGGAGAAGCTTTCTTT CSASPGQGEAFF
- TRBD2 TRBJ2-5 TRBV28 TGTGCCAGCAGCCTAGCGGGAGGTGCGGAGACCCAGTACTTC CASSLAGGAETQYF
once - TRBJ1-4 TRBV15 TGTGCCACCAGCAGCATTAATGAAAAACTGTTTTTT CATSSINEKLFF
- - TRBJ2-7 TRBV30 TGTGCCTGGAGCCTCCTAGGGATACAGTACTTC CAWSLLGIQYF
- - TRBJ2-7 TRBV9 TGTGCCAGCAGCGTAGAGGCCAGCCCCTACGAGCAGTACTTC CASSVEASPYEQYF
- - TRBJ1-1 TRBV6-6 TGTGCCAGCAGCCCACCCACCGTGGGGTTGAGGACTGAAGCTTTCTTT CASSPPTVGLRTEAFF
- TRBD2 TRBJ2-1 TRBV5-1 TGCGCCAGCAGCTTACTGAGCGGGAGCGGAAATGAGCAGTTCTTC CASSLLSGSGNEQFF
- - TRBJ1-4 TRBV7-6 TGTGCCAGCAGCTTAGGGGGTGCCGCAGTGAAGGAAAAACTGTTTTTT CASSLGGAAVKEKLFF
- TRBD1 TRBJ2-7 TRBV11-2 TGTGCCAGCACCCAGGGGGCGTATTACGAGCAGTACTTC CASTQGAYYEQYF
once - TRBJ2-5 TRBV7-5 TGTGCCAGAAGCTTAGAAGAGGGGTTCAAGTTAAGCGAAGAGGCCCAGTACTTC CARSLEEGFKLSEEAQYF
- TRBD1 TRBJ2-3 TRBV5-1 TGCGCCAGCAGCTTGATGGGACAGCCTGGGGCAGATACGCAGTATTTT CASSLMGQPGADTQYF
- TRBD2 TRBJ2-1 TRBV27 TGTGCCAGCAGTTCGACCAGACTAGCGGGATACAATGAGCAGTTCTTC CASSSTRLAGYNEQFF
- - TRBJ1-2 TRBV10-2 TGCGCCAGCGGTTTAGCCGGGGGTAGCGGCTACACCTTC CASGLAGGSGYTF
- TRBD2 TRBJ2-3 TRBV9 TGTGCCAGCAGACCCCCCCAACTAGCGGATCCCACAGATACGCAGTATTTT CASRPPQLADPTDTQYF
- TRBD2 TRBJ2-2 TRBV5-4 TGTGCCAGCAGAGGACAAGGGACTAGCGGGAGGGCCGGGGAGCTGTTTTTT CASRGQGTSGRAGELFF